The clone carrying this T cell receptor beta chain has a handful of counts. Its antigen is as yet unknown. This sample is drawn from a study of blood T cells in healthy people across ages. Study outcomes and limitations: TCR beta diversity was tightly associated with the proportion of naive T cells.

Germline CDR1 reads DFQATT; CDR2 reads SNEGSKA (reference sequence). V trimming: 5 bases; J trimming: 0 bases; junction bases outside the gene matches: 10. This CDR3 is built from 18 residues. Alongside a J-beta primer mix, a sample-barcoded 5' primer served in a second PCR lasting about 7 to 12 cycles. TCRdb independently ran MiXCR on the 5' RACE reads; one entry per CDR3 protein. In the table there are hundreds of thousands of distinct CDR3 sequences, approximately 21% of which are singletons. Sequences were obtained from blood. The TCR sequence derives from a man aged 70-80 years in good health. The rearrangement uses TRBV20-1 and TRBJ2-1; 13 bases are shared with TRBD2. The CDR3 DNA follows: TGCAGTGCTTCCCCGGGACTAGCGGGGAAAAGCTCCTACAATGAGCAGTTCTTC. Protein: CSASPGLAGKSSYNEQFF.